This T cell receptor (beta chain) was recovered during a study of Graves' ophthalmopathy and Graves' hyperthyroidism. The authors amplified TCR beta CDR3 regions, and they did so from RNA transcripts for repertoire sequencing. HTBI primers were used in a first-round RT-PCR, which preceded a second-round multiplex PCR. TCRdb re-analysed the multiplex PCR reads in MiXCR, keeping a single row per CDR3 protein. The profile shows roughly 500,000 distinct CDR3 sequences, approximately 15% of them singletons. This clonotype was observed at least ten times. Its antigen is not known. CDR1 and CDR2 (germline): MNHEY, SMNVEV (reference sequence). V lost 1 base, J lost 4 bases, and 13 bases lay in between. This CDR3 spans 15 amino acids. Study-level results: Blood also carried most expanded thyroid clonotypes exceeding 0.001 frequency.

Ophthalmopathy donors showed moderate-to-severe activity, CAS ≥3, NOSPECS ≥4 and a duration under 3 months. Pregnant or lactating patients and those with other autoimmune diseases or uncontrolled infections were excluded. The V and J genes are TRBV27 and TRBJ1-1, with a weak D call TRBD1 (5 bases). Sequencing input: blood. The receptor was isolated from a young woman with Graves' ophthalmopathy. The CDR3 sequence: CASSLWSRGSTEAFF. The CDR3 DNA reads TGTGCCAGCAGTTTATGGAGTCGGGGGTCCACTGAAGCTTTCTTT.